The TCR beta chain described here comes from a study of shared clonotypes between healthy human individuals. Study outcomes and limitations: Among the subsets, naive ones generally showed larger estimated richness than memory ones.

Note on this clone: What it recognizes is unknown.

The CDR3 consists of 13 residues. Germline-derived CDR1 and CDR2 are PRHDT and FYEKMQ (reference sequence). V was cut by 5 bases and J by 6 bases, with 13 bases left in between. Those who donated, Caucasian adults without exception, all lived in Nashville, Tennessee. Both CD45RO+ cells and CCR7-negative CD45RA+ TemRA cells were combined to make up CD8 memory. About 30,000 T cell genomes, or about 190 ng DNA, went into the sorted-subset replicate PCRs. Data came from immunoSEQ multiplex PCR; TCRdb stores just in-frame clones and leaves some out. This sample yields fewer than 850,000 clones, of which less than 95% are seen a single time; 34% belongs to the top ten.

This sequence joins TRBV13 and TRBJ1-1; D unresolved. The specimen sequenced was memory CD8+ T cells from PBMCs. Subset meaning: CD45RO+ cells pooled with CCR7-negative TemRA cells. The receptor comes from a man aged 18-30 years in good health. Some clones in this sample may be carry-over from other donors' samples. The CDR3, as DNA: TGTGCCAGCAGCGAAGGTGTCGCGGCTGAAGCTTTCTTT. This translates into CASSEGVAAEAFF.